Below, 11 T cell receptor beta chains from the same sample are listed, as sequenced in a study of cytomegalovirus exposure and HLA in healthy donors. The PCR employed 60 Vbeta primers together with 13 Jbeta primers. Assay used: immunoSEQ multiplex PCR; TCRdb lists only in-frame clones, some missing. The table records approximately 170,000 clones, roughly 75% of them present only once. Sample: PBMCs. These receptors originate from a man younger than 40 in good health and CMV-seropositive.

This clone has a single count. The chain couples TRBV5-1 to TRBJ2-7, with D maybe TRBD2 (5 bases). Per germline, CDR1 SGHRS and CDR2 YFSETQ. Trimming stripped 4 bases from V and 0 bases from J, with 14 bases between. The CDR3 totals 15 residues. The CDR3 nucleotides read TGCGCCAGCAGCCCGGAGGCCGGTTTCTCCTACGAGCAGTACTTC. Protein: CASSPEAGFSYEQYF.

The V and J genes are TRBV28 and TRBJ2-3; 7 positions match TRBD2. The V gene's germline CDR1 is MDHEN and CDR2 SYDVKM. This CDR3 is built from 15 residues. The ends lost 3 bases at V and 4 bases at J; junction bases unmatched: 7. The CDR3 bases are TGTGCCAGCAGTTTGGCCGGGGGAGGGGCAGATACGCAGTATTTT. Amino acid sequence: CASSLAGGGADTQYF.

V gene TRBV27 combines with J gene TRBJ2-5; D is uncertain. The CDR3 runs 11 residues. CDR1 MNHEY and CDR2 SMNVEV come from the germline V gene (reference sequence). Deletions cut 9 bases from V and 3 bases from J, with 8 bases between. DNA for the CDR3: TGTGCCAGTGACTCCAAAGAGACCCAGTACTTC. Translating gives CASDSKETQYF.

This sequence joins TRBV2 and TRBJ2-7, with 10 bases that match TRBD1. V trimming: 6 bases; J trimming: 4 bases; junction bases outside the gene matches: 3. Germline lookup yields CDR1 SNHLY and CDR2 FYNNEI. The CDR3 covers 13 residues. The CDR3 sequence: CASRRQGAYEQYF. CDR3 coding DNA: TGTGCCAGCAGAAGACAGGGGGCGTACGAGCAGTACTTC.

As concerns this clone: The conserved phenylalanine or tryptophan is not found at the CDR3 terminus, so this likely reflects a read error. The chain couples TRBV7-9 to TRBJ2-7, with D hard to call. CDR1 is SEHNR, CDR2 FQNEAQ, per germline (reference sequence). Deletions cut 7 bases from V and 7 bases from J, with 17 bases between. The length of the CDR3 is 13 residues. This chain's CDR3 is CASTFRPQEEQYL. CDR3 nucleotides: TGTGCCAGCACCTTTCGGCCCCAGGAGGAGCAGTACCTC.

The J gene is TRBJ2-7, the V gene TRBV21-1; the table calls TRBD2, which could not be checked here. TRBV21-1 is listed as a pseudogene. The CDR3 is 14 amino acids. The DNA for the CDR3 is TGTGCCAGCAGCAGTACGGGGGGGGTCTACGAGCAGTACTTC. As protein: CASSSTGGVYEQYF.

This chain links TRBV30 with TRBJ1-4, with no clear D. The CDR3 is 16 residues long. Trimming took 3 bases from V and 0 from J, leaving 14 bases between them. The germline V gene encodes CDR1 GTSNPN and CDR2 SVGIG (reference sequence). The CDR3 DNA is TGTGCCTGGAGGCGCCCGGGAGTTGCAACTAATGAAAAACTGTTTTTT. This sequence encodes CAWRRPGVATNEKLFF.

This chain links TRBV5-6 with TRBJ1-4; 9 nucleotides line up with TRBD1. Per the germline V gene, CDR1 is SGHDT and CDR2 is YYEEEE. J was trimmed by 7 bases and V by 4 bases; bases with no gene match: 5. This CDR3 is built from 14 residues. The CDR3 region has the DNA TGTGCCAGCAGCGTGACAGGGGGGGGTGAAAAACTGTTTTTT. Its protein is CASSVTGGGEKLFF.

The chain links TRBV23-1 to TRBJ1-1; a possible D gene is TRBD1 (6 bases). TRBV23-1 is identified as an open reading frame with a role that is uncertain. Trimming removed 3 bases from V and 5 bases from J, with 19 bases in between. The CDR3 consists of 16 residues. CDR3 nucleotide sequence: TGCGCCAGCAGTCATGGGTCGCGGGGGCTTGGAACTGAAGCTTTCTTT. This codes for CASSHGSRGLGTEAFF.

This sequence joins TRBV30 and TRBJ1-5; 7 bases map to TRBD1. V dropped 4 bases and J dropped 4; count of bases not matched to a gene: 10. CDR1 is GTSNPN, CDR2 SVGIG, per germline (reference sequence). CDR3 length: 15 residues. CDR3 nucleotide sequence: TGTGCCTGGACTAGGAAAGGGGGCGAGAATCAGCCCCAGCATTTT. This sequence encodes CAWTRKGGENQPQHF.

V is TRBV28 and J is TRBJ2-7; 11 positions agree with TRBD2. Germline-derived CDR1 and CDR2 are MDHEN and SYDVKM. The CDR3 loop spans 15 amino acids. Germline trimming cut 6 bases from V and 0 bases from J; bases unmatched to any gene: 4. The CDR3 sequence is CASRGTSGLSYEQYF. The CDR3 DNA reads as TGTGCCAGCAGGGGGACTAGCGGACTCTCCTACGAGCAGTACTTC. The full variable domain, its missing parts supplied by reference TRBV28 and TRBJ2-7, is DVKVTQSSRYLVKRTGEKVFLECVQDMDHENMFWYRQDPGLGLRLIYFSYDVKMKEKGDIPEGYSVSREKKERFSLILESASTNQTSMYLCASRGTSGLSYEQYFGPGTRLTVT.